The 19 T cell receptor beta chains presented below share a single source sample, sequenced in a study of T cell responses to AZD1222 COVID-19 vaccine. Assay: immunoSEQ multiplex PCR; the TCRdb copy retains only in-frame clones and omits some. The data hold about 130,000 clones, with 90% observed a single time. The sample in question was peripheral blood, obtained on day 0 of MenACWY control vaccination. Receptor source: an adult in good health.

The chain employs TRBV28 and TRBJ1-2; the D gene is possibly TRBD1 (6 bases). Germline CDR1 MDHEN, CDR2 SYDVKM. Trimming took 3 bases from V and 5 from J, leaving 16 bases between them. The CDR3 is 15 residues long. The CDR3 here is CASSLFGQFRYGYTF. The CDR3, as DNA: TGTGCCAGCAGTTTGTTCGGACAGTTTAGGTATGGCTACACCTTC.

The rearrangement uses TRBV5-4 and TRBJ2-7; 10 positions agree with TRBD1. Germline CDR1 reads SGHNT; CDR2 reads YYREEE (reference sequence). This CDR3 region has 15 residues. Trimming cost V 4 bases and J 0 bases; bases outside gene matches: 4. DNA for the CDR3: TGTGCCAGCAGCCGGGGGACAGGGGACTCCTACGAGCAGTACTTC. Amino acids: CASSRGTGDSYEQYF.

The rearrangement uses TRBV7-9 and TRBJ2-6; D remains ambiguous. Trimming took off 5 bases at V and 2 bases at J, with 4 bases between the two ends. The germline V gene encodes CDR1 SEHNR and CDR2 FQNEAQ (reference sequence). There are 13 residues in the CDR3. CDR3 DNA sequence: TGTGCCAGCAGCAAAGCTGGGGCCAACGTCCTGACTTTC. It yields the protein CASSKAGANVLTF.

The chain recombines TRBV27 with TRBJ2-7; no firm D call. Germline CDR1 and CDR2: MNHEY and SMNVEV (reference sequence). V was trimmed by 7 bases and J by 2 bases, leaving 15 bases between them. The CDR3 has 14 amino acids. The DNA for the CDR3 is TGTGCCAGCACCCCCGACCGGTATCCCTACGAGCAGTACTTC. Protein product: CASTPDRYPYEQYF.

This clone was picked up a small number of times. The genes are TRBV28 and TRBJ1-5; D gene uncertain. V was cut by 1 base and J by 8 bases, with 12 bases left in between. CDR3 size: 14 residues. Per the germline V gene, CDR1 is MDHEN and CDR2 is SYDVKM. The CDR3 DNA reads as TGTGCCAGCAGTTTATCCGGAGTTGGTGAGCCCCAGCATTTT. Translated: CASSLSGVGEPQHF.

The chain couples TRBV10-2 to TRBJ2-7; possibly TRBD1 for D (5 bases). V lost 6 bases and J lost 0, with 12 bases in between. Germline CDR1 and CDR2: WSHSY and SAAADI. The CDR3 length is 14 residues. CDR3 sequence (DNA): TGCGCCAGCAGCTCAGGGTCTAGCTCCTACGAGCAGTACGTC. Its translation: CASSSGSSSYEQYV.

The rearrangement uses TRBV14 and TRBJ1-6; D not resolved. The CDR3 extends over 16 amino acids. V was clipped by 0 bases and J by 7 bases, with 13 bases between them. Germline CDR1 reads SGHDN; CDR2 reads FVKESK. The CDR3 protein is CASSQDGVFRNSPLHF. CDR3 bases: TGTGCCAGCAGCCAAGACGGGGTTTTCAGGAATTCACCCCTCCACTTT.

This clone turned up a few times. The rearrangement links TRBV6-5 to TRBJ2-7; D is uncertain. CDR1 and CDR2 from the germline V gene are MNHEY and SVGAGI. The CDR3 is made up of 12 amino acids. Trimming cost V 10 bases and J 3 bases, with 13 bases left between them. CDR3 loop: CATLTFIYEQYF. CDR3 bases: TGTGCCACCCTAACATTTATCTACGAGCAGTACTTC.

The chain links TRBV5-5 to TRBJ2-3; no definite D call. The CDR3 covers 14 residues. Germline V lookup: CDR1 SGHKS, CDR2 YYEKEE (reference sequence). Trimming took 4 bases from V and 6 from J, leaving 15 bases between them. CDR3 DNA: TGTGCCAGCAGCACGACTCCGGGTAAGGATACGCAGTATTTT. Translation gives CASSTTPGKDTQYF. The complete variable domain, with remaining parts taken from reference TRBV5-5 and TRBJ2-3, reads DAGVTQSPTHLIKTRGQQVTLRCSPISGHKSVSWYQQVLGQGPQFIFQYYEKEERGRGNFPDRFSARQFPNYSSELNVNALLLGDSALYLCASSTTPGKDTQYFGPGTRLTVL.

This rearrangement joins TRBV28 to TRBJ1-1; maybe TRBD1 (5 bases). The length of the CDR3 is 14 residues. The V end was cut by 6 bases, the J end by 3 bases, with 14 bases between. The V gene's germline CDR1 is MDHEN and CDR2 SYDVKM. The CDR3 sequence: CASRAGTADTEAFF. The CDR3 bases are TGTGCCAGCAGGGCCGGGACCGCGGACACTGAAGCTTTCTTT.

Concerning this clone itself: This CDR3 is also generated by other DNA sequences in the sample. V and J are TRBV5-1 and TRBJ1-5; perhaps TRBD1 as D (5 bases). Trimming left V 2 bases short and J 4 bases short, with 7 bases between. This CDR3 has 13 amino acids. Germline CDR1 and CDR2: SGHRS and YFSETQ. The CDR3: CASSFDSNQPQHF. The CDR3 bases are TGCGCCAGCAGCTTCGACAGTAATCAGCCCCAGCATTTT. The variable domain in full, completed from reference TRBV5-1 and TRBJ1-5, reads KAGVTQTPRYLIKTRGQQVTLSCSPISGHRSVSWYQQTPGQGLQFLFEYFSETQRNKGNFPGRFSGRQFSNSRSEMNVSTLELGDSALYLCASSFDSNQPQHFGDGTRLSIL.

This rearrangement joins TRBV6-1 to TRBJ1-2; 9 bases line up with TRBD1. CDR3 length: 16 residues. Germline CDR1 reads MNHNS; CDR2 reads SASEGT. The junction had 8 bases not matched to a gene; V was cut back by 2 bases and J by 4 bases. The CDR3 nucleotides are TGTGCCAGCAGTGAATTGGACGGGACAGGGTTCTATGGCTACACCTTC. Protein sequence: CASSELDGTGFYGYTF.

The chain carries TRBV10-3 and TRBJ2-3; either TRBD1 or TRBD2 may fit D (5 bases each). The CDR3 is 16 amino acids. From germline, CDR1 is ENHRY and CDR2 SYGVKD. Trimming stripped 1 base from V and 4 bases from J, with 15 bases between. CDR3 in DNA: TGTGCCATCAGTGAGTTTACAGGCGTACTAGCAGATACGCAGTATTTT. Translating it yields CAISEFTGVLADTQYF.

The chain combines TRBV6-6 with TRBJ2-7; D is tentatively TRBD1 or TRBD2 (5 bases each). Trimming took off 10 bases at V and 4 bases at J, with 17 bases between the two ends. This CDR3 spans 13 amino acids. The germline V gene has CDR1 MNHNY and CDR2 SVGAGI (reference sequence). CDR3 nucleotide sequence: TGTGCCACGAAAGGTGAGGGACGGTACGAGCAGTACGTC. Its protein is CATKGEGRYEQYV.

This clone appeared a single time. The CDR3 reads CASSPSPGDDNEQFF. In DNA form, the CDR3 reads TGCGCCAGCAGCCCGAGCCCCGGGGACGACAATGAGCAGTTCTTC. The chain combines TRBV5-1 with TRBJ2-1; tentatively, D is TRBD1 or TRBD2 (5 bases each). V lost 4 bases to trimming and J lost 5 bases, with 16 bases between them. The CDR3 has 15 amino acids. Germline V gives CDR1 SGHRS, CDR2 YFSETQ.

Written as DNA, the CDR3 is TGCGCCAGCAGCATGGGACAGGGTGGGGAAAAACTGTTTTTT. Translated: CASSMGQGGEKLFF. The chain employs TRBV4-1 and TRBJ1-4; 9 bases agree with TRBD1. The junction had 6 bases not matched to a gene; V was cut back by 5 bases and J by 8 bases. The CDR3 covers 14 residues. Per germline, CDR1 MGHRA and CDR2 YSYEKL.

The chain carries TRBV25-1 and TRBJ2-5, with D possibly matching TRBD2 (6 bases). Trimming pared 11 bases from V and 5 bases from J, leaving 12 bases between. Per the germline V gene, CDR1 is MGHDK and CDR2 is SYGVNS. CDR3 size: 11 residues. CDR3 coding DNA: TGTGCCTGTGGGGGGTGGGAGACCCAGTACTTC. Translation: CACGGWETQYF.

This clone was observed a single time. The chain carries TRBV11-2 and TRBJ2-2; no firm D call. V lost 1 base, J lost 8 bases, and 2 bases lay in between. The CDR3 runs 11 residues. Germline assignment: CDR1 SGHAT and CDR2 FQNNGV. The CDR3 here is CASSLVGELFF. CDR3 nucleotides: TGTGCCAGCAGCTTAGTGGGGGAGCTGTTTTTT.

The CDR3 protein is CAWRTSGTDTQYF. The CDR3 DNA sequence: TGTGCCTGGAGGACTAGCGGCACAGATACGCAGTATTTT. The chain has TRBV30 and TRBJ2-3; 8 bases match TRBD2. This CDR3 contains 13 residues. V shed 3 bases, J shed 1 base, and the junction held 0 bases outside the gene matches. The germline V gene encodes CDR1 GTSNPN and CDR2 SVGIG (reference sequence).